These T cell receptor beta chains were read from a single sample in a study of blood T cells in healthy people across ages. Each CDR3 protein is one row after TCRdb ran MiXCR on the 5' RACE reads. Among some 940,000 distinct CDR3 sequences, roughly 29% were seen once, and the ten largest hold roughly 10%. The sample also formed part of further work on T cells of mothers and their children.

The sample consisted of blood. The receptors shown here come from a woman aged 40 to 50 in good health. Each CDR3 is given with its conserved first and last residue. The D gene is left open where the match is weak. Clone size, where shown, is once, few, many, or a class for clones that have expanded.

d_gene: TRBD2
v_gene: TRBV5-6
abundance: .
j_gene: TRBJ2-1
CDR3nt: TGTGCCAGCAGCGCCGGGGGGGGCAGGGCTAATGAGCAGTTCTTC
CDR3aa: CASSAGGGRANEQFF

d_gene: TRBD1
v_gene: TRBV29-1
abundance: many
j_gene: TRBJ1-2
CDR3nt: TGCAGCGTTGAACGGGGACAGGGATTGTTGGGGTATGGCTACACCTTC
CDR3aa: CSVERGQGLLGYGYTF

d_gene: .
v_gene: TRBV14
abundance: .
j_gene: TRBJ2-7
CDR3nt: TGTGCCAGCGGCCTCCGGGCTACCTACGAGCAGTACTTC
CDR3aa: CASGLRATYEQYF

d_gene: TRBD2
v_gene: TRBV12-3/TRBV12-4
abundance: few
j_gene: TRBJ2-3
CDR3nt: TGTGCCAGCAGTTTGCCGAGCGGGGGATTGAAGAGCGCAGATACGCAGTATTTT
CDR3aa: CASSLPSGGLKSADTQYF

d_gene: .
v_gene: TRBV7-9
abundance: many
j_gene: TRBJ1-2
CDR3nt: TGTGCCAGCAGCTTAGGAGGACCGAGGGGCCCATATGGCTACACCTTC
CDR3aa: CASSLGGPRGPYGYTF

d_gene: TRBD1
v_gene: TRBV20-1
abundance: .
j_gene: TRBJ1-5
CDR3nt: TGCAGTGCTAGGGACAGGGGGTACAATCAGCCCCAGCATTTT
CDR3aa: CSARDRGYNQPQHF

d_gene: TRBD2
v_gene: TRBV28
abundance: .
j_gene: TRBJ2-1
CDR3nt: TGTGCCAACAGTTTGGGGGGACTAGCGGGGTACAATGAGCAGTTCTTC
CDR3aa: CANSLGGLAGYNEQFF

d_gene: .
v_gene: TRBV7-2
abundance: .
j_gene: TRBJ1-2
CDR3nt: TGTGCCAGCAGCTTAGCGATCAGGGGCGTCTATGGCTACACCTTC
CDR3aa: CASSLAIRGVYGYTF

d_gene: .
v_gene: TRBV3-1
abundance: .
j_gene: TRBJ2-4
CDR3nt: TGTGCCAGCAGCCAAGATGGGCCGGGACTCCTAATTCAGTACTTC
CDR3aa: CASSQDGPGLLIQYF

d_gene: .
v_gene: TRBV28
abundance: .
j_gene: TRBJ2-7
CDR3nt: TGTGCCAGCAGCAAGGGATTCTCCGACGAGCAGTACTTC
CDR3aa: CASSKGFSDEQYF

d_gene: .
v_gene: TRBV10-3
abundance: .
j_gene: TRBJ1-3
CDR3nt: TGTGCCATCAGTGAGTCGCAGCATAACACCATATATTTT
CDR3aa: CAISESQHNTIYF

d_gene: TRBD1
v_gene: TRBV28
abundance: .
j_gene: TRBJ1-3
CDR3nt: TGTGCCAGCAGTTCCGCCGGGACAGGGTCTAACTCTGGAAACACCATATATTTT
CDR3aa: CASSSAGTGSNSGNTIYF

d_gene: .
v_gene: TRBV11-2
abundance: few
j_gene: TRBJ1-4
CDR3nt: TGTGCCAGCAGCTTAGACCAACACCGCGGGGAACTGTTTTTT
CDR3aa: CASSLDQHRGELFF

d_gene: TRBD1
v_gene: TRBV7-3
abundance: .
j_gene: TRBJ2-5
CDR3nt: TGTGCCAGCAGCTTACGGGACAGGAAAGAGACCCAGTACTTC
CDR3aa: CASSLRDRKETQYF

d_gene: .
v_gene: TRBV18
abundance: .
j_gene: TRBJ1-2
CDR3nt: TGTGCCAGCTCACCAGGGGCACGGGCGGGCTATGGCTACACCTTC
CDR3aa: CASSPGARAGYGYTF

d_gene: TRBD1
v_gene: TRBV28
abundance: .
j_gene: TRBJ2-3
CDR3nt: TGTGCCAGCAGTTTATCCCAACAGGGGGGATGGGATACGCAGTATTTT
CDR3aa: CASSLSQQGGWDTQYF

d_gene: .
v_gene: TRBV12-3/TRBV12-4
abundance: many
j_gene: TRBJ2-3
CDR3nt: TGTGCCAGCAAACAAACTAGCACAGATACGCAGTATTTT
CDR3aa: CASKQTSTDTQYF

d_gene: TRBD1
v_gene: TRBV24-1
abundance: many
j_gene: TRBJ1-2
CDR3nt: TGTGCCACCAGTGATTCCGGGACAGGGCACTATGGCTACACCTTC
CDR3aa: CATSDSGTGHYGYTF

d_gene: .
v_gene: TRBV10-3
abundance: few
j_gene: TRBJ1-3
CDR3nt: TGTGCCATCAGTGAGTCTGGCTCTGGAAACACCATATATTTT
CDR3aa: CAISESGSGNTIYF

d_gene: TRBD1
v_gene: TRBV5-1
abundance: many
j_gene: TRBJ2-1
CDR3nt: TGCGCCAGCAGCTCAGGGGGTAATGAGCAGTTCTTC
CDR3aa: CASSSGGNEQFF

d_gene: .
v_gene: TRBV20-1
abundance: .
j_gene: TRBJ1-1
CDR3nt: TGCAGTGCTAGACCAGCCATGAACACTGAAGCTTTCTTT
CDR3aa: CSARPAMNTEAFF

d_gene: .
v_gene: TRBV20-1
abundance: .
j_gene: TRBJ2-1
CDR3nt: TGCAGTGCTAGAGCCTCGTCAGTCGAGGATGAGCAGTTCTTC
CDR3aa: CSARASSVEDEQFF

d_gene: .
v_gene: TRBV18
abundance: .
j_gene: TRBJ2-2
CDR3nt: TGTGCCAGCTCACCACAACAGAACACCGGGGAGCTGTTTTTT
CDR3aa: CASSPQQNTGELFF

d_gene: .
v_gene: TRBV14
abundance: .
j_gene: TRBJ1-2
CDR3nt: TGTGCCAGCAGCTTAAATCTACAGTATGGCTACACCTTC
CDR3aa: CASSLNLQYGYTF

d_gene: TRBD1
v_gene: TRBV10-3
abundance: few
j_gene: TRBJ1-6
CDR3nt: TGTGCCATCAGCATCAGGGGGCGGGATTCACCCCTCCACTTT
CDR3aa: CAISIRGRDSPLHF

d_gene: .
v_gene: TRBV7-2
abundance: many
j_gene: TRBJ2-5
CDR3nt: TGTGCCAGCAGCTTAGGGGGGCGTCTTCAAGAGACCCAGTACTTC
CDR3aa: CASSLGGRLQETQYF

d_gene: .
v_gene: TRBV6-2/TRBV6-3
abundance: .
j_gene: TRBJ2-4
CDR3nt: TGTGCCACCAGGCGGGATGCCAAAAACATTCAGTACTTC
CDR3aa: CATRRDAKNIQYF

d_gene: TRBD1
v_gene: TRBV18
abundance: few
j_gene: TRBJ2-3
CDR3nt: TGTGCCAGCTCACCACCGGGACAGGGGATTTTCGCGCAGTATTTT
CDR3aa: CASSPPGQGIFAQYF

d_gene: TRBD1
v_gene: TRBV28
abundance: .
j_gene: TRBJ2-7
CDR3nt: TGTGCCAGCAGCCTCCCGGGACAGGGCCTCTACGAGCAGTACTTC
CDR3aa: CASSLPGQGLYEQYF

d_gene: TRBD1
v_gene: TRBV12-3/TRBV12-4
abundance: .
j_gene: TRBJ1-4
CDR3nt: TGTGCCAGCAGTTTGACCGGGACAGGTCTTAATGAAAAACTGTTTTTT
CDR3aa: CASSLTGTGLNEKLFF

d_gene: TRBD1
v_gene: TRBV20-1
abundance: many
j_gene: TRBJ2-4
CDR3nt: TGCAGTGCTAGAGAAGACAGGGGATGGGTGGACATTCAGTACTTC
CDR3aa: CSAREDRGWVDIQYF

d_gene: TRBD2
v_gene: TRBV7-2
abundance: few
j_gene: TRBJ2-1
CDR3nt: TGTGCCAGCAGCTTAGCTCGGACTAGCGGGGCCTACAATGAGCAGTTCTTC
CDR3aa: CASSLARTSGAYNEQFF

d_gene: .
v_gene: TRBV5-1
abundance: few
j_gene: TRBJ1-1
CDR3nt: TGCGCCAGCAGACTGGGACCTAGTCCCGAAGAAGCTTTCTTT
CDR3aa: CASRLGPSPEEAFF

d_gene: .
v_gene: TRBV15
abundance: many
j_gene: TRBJ2-7
CDR3nt: TGTGCCACCAGCTCTGGGGATGGAGGGTTAGGGGGGCAGTACTTC
CDR3aa: CATSSGDGGLGGQYF

d_gene: .
v_gene: TRBV11-2
abundance: many
j_gene: TRBJ2-1
CDR3nt: TGTGCCAGCAGCTTAGATCTAGGAGGGCCTAGCTCCTACAATGAGCAGTTCTTC
CDR3aa: CASSLDLGGPSSYNEQFF

d_gene: TRBD2
v_gene: TRBV12-3/TRBV12-4
abundance: .
j_gene: TRBJ2-3
CDR3nt: TGTGCCAGCAGTTTTTTCGTCGGGGGGGGCAGAGATACGCAGTATTTT
CDR3aa: CASSFFVGGGRDTQYF

d_gene: .
v_gene: TRBV6-6
abundance: few
j_gene: TRBJ1-5
CDR3nt: TGTGCCAGCACCGGGCAGGGAGTTACGCCCCAGCATTTT
CDR3aa: CASTGQGVTPQHF

d_gene: TRBD2
v_gene: TRBV28
abundance: many
j_gene: TRBJ2-7
CDR3nt: TGTGCCAGCAGTTTATCGGGGACTAGCGGGGGGGCCGTTTCCTACGAGCAGTACTTC
CDR3aa: CASSLSGTSGGAVSYEQYF

d_gene: .
v_gene: TRBV20-1
abundance: many
j_gene: TRBJ2-7
CDR3nt: TGCAGTGCTACCCAAATCTACGAGCAGTACTTC
CDR3aa: CSATQIYEQYF

d_gene: TRBD2
v_gene: TRBV5-4
abundance: .
j_gene: TRBJ2-5
CDR3nt: TGTGCTAGCAGCCCGAGGACTAGCGGATTCCAAGAGACCCAGTACTTC
CDR3aa: CASSPRTSGFQETQYF

d_gene: TRBD2
v_gene: TRBV5-4
abundance: many
j_gene: TRBJ2-7
CDR3nt: TGTGCCAGCAGCCCGGGGGGGACGGGCAACTACGAGCAGTACTTC
CDR3aa: CASSPGGTGNYEQYF

d_gene: .
v_gene: TRBV20-1
abundance: few
j_gene: TRBJ1-1
CDR3nt: TGCAGTGCTGAGAGAGGACAACCGAACACTGAAGCTTTCTTT
CDR3aa: CSAERGQPNTEAFF

d_gene: .
v_gene: TRBV2
abundance: many
j_gene: TRBJ2-3
CDR3nt: TGTGCCAGCACAGTAGGACAGATACTCCCAGATACGCAGTATTTT
CDR3aa: CASTVGQILPDTQYF

d_gene: .
v_gene: TRBV6-2/TRBV6-3
abundance: few
j_gene: TRBJ1-1
CDR3nt: TGTGCCAGCAGTTACTCGATCCAGGTACTACCTAACACTGAAGCTTTCTTT
CDR3aa: CASSYSIQVLPNTEAFF

d_gene: .
v_gene: TRBV7-8
abundance: many
j_gene: TRBJ2-3
CDR3nt: TGTGCCAGCAGCTTAGCCAGGTGGATAGCCTTAACAGATACGCAGTATTTT
CDR3aa: CASSLARWIALTDTQYF

d_gene: .
v_gene: TRBV28
abundance: .
j_gene: TRBJ2-3
CDR3nt: TGTGCCAGCAGGGGCTGGGCGACGGTCACAGATACGCAGTATTTT
CDR3aa: CASRGWATVTDTQYF

d_gene: TRBD2
v_gene: TRBV5-1
abundance: many
j_gene: TRBJ2-1
CDR3nt: TGCGCCAGCAGCAGGGACCCTAGCGGGGGGGCCTACAATGAGCAGTTCTTC
CDR3aa: CASSRDPSGGAYNEQFF

d_gene: .
v_gene: TRBV20-1
abundance: .
j_gene: TRBJ2-5
CDR3nt: TGCAGTGCTAGTCCACTGACGGAGACCCAGTACTTC
CDR3aa: CSASPLTETQYF

d_gene: .
v_gene: TRBV12-3/TRBV12-4
abundance: few
j_gene: TRBJ2-7
CDR3nt: TGTGCCAGCGGGACCCGGGACTCCTCGAACGAGCAGTACTTC
CDR3aa: CASGTRDSSNEQYF

d_gene: .
v_gene: TRBV7-6
abundance: many
j_gene: TRBJ2-3
CDR3nt: TGTGCCAGCAGCCAACACACCGCATACAGGGACCCGCCTTCACAGATACGAGATACGCAGTATTTT
CDR3aa: CASSQHTAYRDPPSQIRDTQYF

d_gene: .
v_gene: TRBV7-8
abundance: few
j_gene: TRBJ2-1
CDR3nt: TGTGCCAGCAGCTCCCGGGACGGAGAGCAGTTCTTC
CDR3aa: CASSSRDGEQFF

d_gene: .
v_gene: TRBV28
abundance: few
j_gene: TRBJ2-3
CDR3nt: TGTGCCAGCAGTTCGGACACCTTGGGCACAGATACGCAGTATTTT
CDR3aa: CASSSDTLGTDTQYF

d_gene: .
v_gene: TRBV7-2
abundance: .
j_gene: TRBJ2-1
CDR3nt: TGTGCCAGCAGCTTAAATTCCCGTGAGCAGTTCTTC
CDR3aa: CASSLNSREQFF

d_gene: TRBD2
v_gene: TRBV12-3/TRBV12-4
abundance: many
j_gene: TRBJ2-7
CDR3nt: TGTGCCAGCAGACCGGGGGGGCGCTACGAGCAGTACTTC
CDR3aa: CASRPGGRYEQYF

d_gene: .
v_gene: TRBV27
abundance: many
j_gene: TRBJ2-7
CDR3nt: TGTGCCAGCAGCCCACAGATGGGCTCCTACGAGCAGTACTTC
CDR3aa: CASSPQMGSYEQYF